This T cell receptor (beta chain) was sequenced in a study of T cell responses to AZD1222 COVID-19 vaccine (dated by TCRdb to the early 2020s). About the investigation overall: A total of over 230 trial participants underwent TCR sequencing, of whom some 210 received two doses of AZD1222 and some 25 received two doses of the MenACWY control vaccine. Trial participants were enrolled into age subgroups of 18-55, 56-69 and 70-plus years, which contained 148, 28 and 57 TCR-sequenced participants, respectively.

The CDR3 regions of human TCRbeta chains were subjected to immunosequencing. The paper's data handling went like this. TCRs in the repertoires were matched against a reference library of SARS-CoV-2-specific TCRs that had been generated with the MIRA antigen-specificity platform. Breadth was defined as the fraction of unique TCRs that were SARS-CoV-2-associated. Depth was defined as the fraction of total T cells that were SARS-CoV-2-associated. Using the MIRA data, each spike-specific TCR was mapped to the spike region that the TCR reacts to and placed in a CD4 or CD8 class. Log10-transformed breadth and depth values were compared by one-way ANOVA with Sidak's multiple comparisons tests. Not all clones reach the TCRdb copy of this immuneACCESS table, which keeps in-frame sequences only. Checked studies attribute under half of the gap to unresolved V genes and leave the rest unexplained. V and J calls and clone size come straight from that table; D and trimming were deduced from the DNA. The sample yields approximately 100,000 clones; 70% to 90% were counted once. Just under 5% of the sample comes from the top ten.

About this clone: Its target antigen remains unknown. No base-level quality is on record; no much larger clone is a single base apart.

Beyond this particular receptor, the publication reports: Nearly half of unique spike-specific TCRs reportedly recognized epitopes outside regions mutated in the B.1.351 and B.1.1.7 variants. Spike-specific TCR breadth and depth rose significantly after two AZD1222 doses compared with day 0 and with MenACWY recipients. Because no samples from the day 14 peak response were available, repertoires could be characterized only after the peak T cell response. In the small 56-69-year group, the increase in depth fell short of significance, most likely because of low power. Vaccine-associated CD4 TCRs spanned the whole spike protein, with dominant responses in regions 160-218 and 743-854. Conclusions about previously exposed vaccinees were limited because only six AZD1222 recipients were SARS-CoV-2 seropositive at baseline. Participants were mostly white British, with more females than males. The authors suggested clonal diversity may have been underestimated.

Sample time point, as interpreted from the label and publication: about 28 days (+/-7) after the second vaccine dose. AZD1222 recipients given second doses at about 4 weeks or at about 12 weeks were pooled, since spike-specific TCR depth and breadth were not found to differ between the two schedules. Samples from vaccinated people were obtained from the UK trials COV001 and COV002, which included a single-blind randomized controlled phase 2/3 trial of AZD1222 (ChAdOx1 nCoV-19) in healthy adults. For TCRbeta chain sequencing, PBMC samples from trial participants were taken at day 0 and at day 28 after the second dose. The CDR3 holds 13 amino acids from the cysteine to the phenylalanine. Kept here is only the CDR3 DNA, which spans 39 bases and is read in frame from base 1. The trim is 0 bases for V and 7 bases for J, with a gap of 10 bases between the germline ends. For CDR1 and CDR2, the germline V gene (reference sequence) lists SGHNT and YYREEE.

The rearrangement combines TRBV5-4 with TRBJ1-2; no D gene is confidently identified. The source material was peripheral blood, sampled 28 days after the second AZD1222 dose. The source is an adult who received the AZD1222 COVID-19 vaccine. The CDR3 protein sequence reads: CASSLASGFGYTF. Here is the DNA: TGTGCCAGCAGCTTGGCATCAGGCTTTGGCTACACCTTC.